Each of the 32 T cell receptor beta chains below was sequenced from the same sample in a study of blood T cell repertoires in COVID-19. Profiled with immunoSEQ multiplex PCR; TCRdb holds only in-frame clones, not every one. The top ten clones hold about 22% of a sample with some 90,000 clones, 55% to 80% of them seen once. The material sequenced was peripheral blood. Source of these receptors: a woman in her sixties in a cohort sampled during active or convalescent COVID-19.

V usage is TRBV6-6 and J usage is TRBJ2-1; 10 bases line up with TRBD2. J gave up 5 bases and V 10 bases, and 14 bases lay outside the gene matches. The CDR3 is made up of 16 amino acids. Germline CDR1 MNHNY, CDR2 SVGAGI (reference sequence). CDR3 region: CATQGPGLADHNEQFF. As DNA, the CDR3 is TGTGCCACCCAGGGGCCCGGACTAGCGGATCACAATGAGCAGTTCTTC.

The chain carries TRBV28 and TRBJ1-5; 12 bases fit TRBD1. Germline loops: CDR1 MDHEN, CDR2 SYDVKM. This CDR3 has 16 residues. The V segment lost 2 bases and the J segment 7 bases; nucleotides outside the gene matches: 6. The CDR3 DNA follows: TGTGCCAGCAGTTTAACCGGGACAGGGGGCTGGCAGCCCCAGCATTTT. Translated: CASSLTGTGGWQPQHF.

This clone has only one observation. The J gene is TRBJ2-1, the V gene TRBV30; 7 bases map to TRBD1. V shed 8 bases and J 0 bases; nucleotides not matched to a gene: 10. The CDR3 consists of 15 residues. Germline assignment: CDR1 GTSNPN and CDR2 SVGIG (reference sequence). The CDR3 region has the DNA TGTGCCGGGTCCAGGACAGGAGGCTCCTACAATGAGCAGTTCTTC. It codes for CAGSRTGGSYNEQFF.

The chain is built from TRBV6-6 and TRBJ2-1; 9 bases match TRBD2. The CDR3 is 16 amino acids. After removal of 0 bases from V and 8 bases from J, the junction contained 8 bases not matched to a gene. Germline-derived CDR1 and CDR2 are MNHNY and SVGAGI (reference sequence). CDR3 sequence reads: CASSYSWAGGPDEQFF. CDR3 in DNA: TGTGCCAGCAGTTACTCGTGGGCGGGGGGGCCGGATGAGCAGTTCTTC.

In its sample, this clone was seen a few times. The chain joins TRBV5-1 to TRBJ2-2; the match to TRBD1 covers 7 bases. This CDR3 contains 16 residues. J gave up 2 bases and V 1 base, and 5 bases lay outside the gene matches. Germline V lookup: CDR1 SGHRS, CDR2 YFSETQ. CDR3 nucleotides: TGCGCCAGCAGCTTGCCGACAGGGATCAACACCGGGGAGCTGTTTTTT. Encoded protein: CASSLPTGINTGELFF.

The chain carries TRBV2 and TRBJ2-2; D not resolved. This CDR3 is built from 16 residues. Germline values: CDR1 SNHLY, CDR2 FYNNEI. Between the trimmed V and J ends, which lost 2 bases and 3 bases, there was a span of 13 bases. This chain's CDR3 is CASSEYYRSDTGELFF. The DNA of the CDR3 is TGTGCCAGCAGTGAATATTATCGATCGGACACCGGGGAGCTGTTTTTT.

V usage is TRBV5-8 and J usage is TRBJ1-1, with no clear D. V was clipped by 4 bases and J by 1 base, with 11 bases between them. The germline V gene encodes CDR1 SGHTS and CDR2 YDEGEE. The CDR3 loop spans 14 amino acids. CDR3 coding DNA: TGTGCCAGCAGCCCCTATCGTACGAACACTGAAGCTTTCTTT. The encoded protein is CASSPYRTNTEAFF.

This clone was counted a single time. This chain connects TRBV7-3 to TRBJ2-5; maybe TRBD2 (6 bases). V was cut by 5 bases and J by 5 bases, with 15 bases left in between. CDR3 length equals 14 residues. Germline CDR1 is SGHTA and CDR2 is FQGTGA. CDR3 amino acids: CASSPGLLGETQYF. The CDR3 DNA sequence: TGTGCCAGCAGCCCGGGACTCCTGGGGGAGACCCAGTACTTC.

J is TRBJ2-5 and V is TRBV18; D not certain. Trimming shortened V by 3 bases and J by 5 bases, and 7 bases separated the two germline ends. The germline V gene encodes CDR1 KGHSH and CDR2 LQKENI. The CDR3 is made up of 12 amino acids. The CDR3 here is CASSPESETQYF. CDR3 bases: TGTGCCAGCTCACCCGAGTCGGAGACCCAGTACTTC.

This clone was detected only once. The V gene is TRBV19, the J gene TRBJ2-7, with a possible D match to TRBD1 (6 bases). Deletions cut 5 bases from V and 0 bases from J, with 14 bases between. CDR3 length: 15 amino acids. Germline V gene data show CDR1 as LNHDA and CDR2 as SQIVND (reference sequence). CDR3 DNA sequence: TGTGCCAGTAGTTTCTCCACAGGGAACTCCTACGAGCAGTACTTC. This codes for CASSFSTGNSYEQYF.

The chain has TRBV27 and TRBJ1-6; D not certain. Germline CDR1 is MNHEY and CDR2 is SMNVEV (reference sequence). V was cut by 0 bases and J by 11 bases, with 8 bases left in between. This CDR3 contains 13 residues. The CDR3 DNA sequence: TGTGCCAGCAGTTTATCGGCGGTTGCACCCCTCCACTTT. The encoded protein is CASSLSAVAPLHF.

The CDR3 DNA reads as TGTGCCACCAGCAGAGTTACAGTTAATCAGCCCCAGCATTTT. Translation: CATSRVTVNQPQHF. The J gene is TRBJ1-5, the V gene TRBV15; no firm D call. CDR3 size: 14 residues. In germline, CDR1 is LNHNV, CDR2 YYDKDF (reference sequence). Deletions cut 1 base from V and 4 bases from J, with 8 bases between.

CDR3 coding DNA: TGTGCCAGTAGTCCACCTGTACTGGGCACAGATACGCAGTATTTT. Encoded protein: CASSPPVLGTDTQYF. The chain couples TRBV19 to TRBJ2-3; no clear D. There are 15 residues in the CDR3. Germline CDR1 LNHDA, CDR2 SQIVND (reference sequence). V was cut by 5 bases and J by 1 base, with 13 bases left in between. Based on the CDR3 plus reference TRBV19 and TRBJ2-3, the full variable domain is DGGITQSPKYLFRKEGQNVTLSCEQNLNHDAMYWYRQDPGQGLRLIYYSQIVNDFQKGDIAEGYSVSREKKESFPLTVTSAQKNPTAFYLCASSPPVLGTDTQYFGPGTRLTVL.

This CDR3 is CASSQAVFFGKGTGELFF. CDR3 coding DNA: TGCGCCAGCAGCCAAGCAGTCTTTTTCGGGAAGGGCACCGGGGAGCTGTTTTTT. The gene calls are TRBV4-1 and TRBJ2-2, with D perhaps matching TRBD2 (5 bases). Trimming removed 1 base at V and 4 bases at J, with 19 bases between. Germline-derived CDR1 and CDR2 are MGHRA and YSYEKL. The CDR3 length is 18 residues.

V is TRBV18 and J is TRBJ1-5; TRBD1 is a possible D gene (5 bases). The CDR3 extends over 18 amino acids. CDR1 and CDR2 (germline): KGHSH, LQKENI. The V and J ends lost 4 bases and 1 base respectively, with 20 bases between them. Written as DNA, the CDR3 is TGTGCCAGCTCACGATCCGCCTTGGGACTTTCAAGCAATCAGCCCCAGCATTTT. This sequence encodes CASSRSALGLSSNQPQHF.

V is TRBV18 and J is TRBJ2-1; TRBD1 is a possible D gene (5 bases). V was cut by 3 bases and J by 4 bases, with 7 bases left in between. Germline V gives CDR1 KGHSH, CDR2 LQKENI. The CDR3 totals 13 residues. The CDR3, as DNA: TGTGCCAGCTCACCGGACATGTACAATGAGCAGTTCTTC. Its translation: CASSPDMYNEQFF.

The rearrangement links TRBV28 to TRBJ1-4; D perhaps matches TRBD1 (5 bases). The CDR3 extends over 14 amino acids. V was trimmed by 2 bases and J by 8 bases, leaving 12 bases between them. Per the germline V gene, CDR1 is MDHEN and CDR2 is SYDVKM. CDR3 sequence reads: CASSLGDWGEKLFF. The CDR3 bases are TGTGCCAGCAGTTTAGGGGACTGGGGGGAAAAACTGTTTTTT.

The chain carries TRBV10-3 and TRBJ2-7, with 11 positions matching TRBD1. The junction had 11 bases not matched to a gene; V was cut back by 5 bases and J by 5 bases. Germline values: CDR1 ENHRY, CDR2 SYGVKD. The CDR3 runs 16 residues. The CDR3 sequence is CAISQTRTGGIHEQYF. CDR3 DNA sequence: TGTGCCATCAGTCAAACTAGGACAGGGGGCATCCACGAGCAGTACTTC.

This clone was seen a few times. The V gene is TRBV19, the J gene TRBJ2-5; D gene ambiguous. CDR1 is LNHDA and CDR2 is SQIVND in the germline V gene (reference sequence). The length of the CDR3 is 13 residues. V lost 4 bases and J 5 bases, leaving 11 bases between the germline ends. The CDR3 reads CASSTVGVETQYF. The CDR3 DNA reads TGTGCCAGTAGTACCGTCGGTGTGGAGACCCAGTACTTC.

CDR3 DNA: TGTGCCAGCAGCCACCCTGGTCGGGTAGAGAACATTCAGTACTTC. Translated, it gives CASSHPGRVENIQYF. V is TRBV3-1 (or the pseudogene TRBV3-2) and J is TRBJ2-4; D is uncertain. Germline CDR1 and CDR2: LGHDT and YNNKEL (reference sequence). This CDR3 comprises 15 residues. The germline V and J ends were trimmed by 3 bases and 7 bases, with 16 bases remaining between them.

The rearrangement uses TRBV7-2 and TRBJ2-5, with 14 bases lining up with TRBD2. Germline CDR1 SGHTA, CDR2 FQGNSA. This CDR3 has 18 residues. V lost 4 bases to trimming and J lost 2 bases; unmatched junction nucleotides: 9. Here the CDR3 DNA reads TGTGCCAGCAGCTCAAGACTAGCGGGGGGGCCGAAGCAAGAGACCCAGTACTTC. Protein sequence: CASSSRLAGGPKQETQYF.

This clone was picked up one time. The V and J genes are TRBV7-3 and TRBJ2-1, with 8 positions matching TRBD1. The germline gives CDR1 SGHTA, CDR2 FQGTGA. This CDR3 spans 14 amino acids. Losses at the gene ends were 4 bases for V and 5 bases for J; bases not matched to a gene: 4. This chain's CDR3 is CASSWAGGHNEQFF. Written as DNA, the CDR3 is TGTGCCAGCAGCTGGGCAGGGGGCCACAATGAGCAGTTCTTC.

V gene TRBV28 combines with J gene TRBJ2-7; perhaps TRBD1 as D (5 bases). V gave up 5 bases and J gave up 5 bases, with 19 bases separating them. The CDR3 covers 15 residues. Germline CDR1 reads MDHEN; CDR2 reads SYDVKM. The CDR3 nucleotides are TGTGCCAGCAGTCCTTTAGGCAGGGTGAAGGACGAGCAGTACTTC. This translates into CASSPLGRVKDEQYF.

There are many counts of this clone. The chain links TRBV7-9 to TRBJ1-5, with TRBD1 matching over 9 bases. CDR1 and CDR2 (germline): SEHNR, FQNEAQ (reference sequence). Trimming removed 5 bases from V and 9 bases from J; junction bases left unmatched: 8. CDR3 length: 14 amino acids. The CDR3 protein is CASSADRGGWPQHF. CDR3 in DNA: TGTGCCAGCAGCGCGGACAGGGGTGGGTGGCCCCAGCATTTT.

The rearrangement joins TRBV5-4 to TRBJ2-6; TRBD1 agrees at 10 bases. The CDR3 runs to 18 residues. After removal of 4 bases from V and 0 bases from J, the junction contained 7 bases not matched to a gene. The V gene's germline CDR1 is SGHNT and CDR2 YYREEE (reference sequence). This chain's CDR3 is CASSRPGQGLSGANVLTF. CDR3 in DNA: TGTGCCAGCAGCAGGCCGGGACAGGGGCTCTCTGGGGCCAACGTCCTGACTTTC.

DNA for the CDR3: TGTGCCAGCAGTCCGCCGGGACAGGGGACAGATACGCAGTATTTT. Residues: CASSPPGQGTDTQYF. The J gene is TRBJ2-3, the V gene TRBV7-2; TRBD1 agrees at 10 bases. The germline V gene has CDR1 SGHTA and CDR2 FQGNSA. This CDR3 comprises 15 residues. The ends lost 6 bases at V and 3 bases at J; junction bases unmatched: 6.

This sequence joins TRBV18 and TRBJ2-2, with TRBD1 as a possible D gene (6 bases). Trimming removed 3 bases from V and 2 bases from J, with 10 bases in between. Germline CDR1 reads KGHSH; CDR2 reads LQKENI. This CDR3 has 15 amino acids. The CDR3 is CASSPRQENTGELFF. In nucleotides, the CDR3 is TGTGCCAGCTCACCGCGACAGGAAAACACCGGGGAGCTGTTTTTT.

The chain has TRBV5-1 and TRBJ2-7, with 10 bases aligning to TRBD2. The V gene end was trimmed by 1 base and the J gene end by 0 bases; junction bases not matched to a gene: 7. Germline V CDR1 and CDR2: SGHRS, YFSETQ. The CDR3 extends over 17 amino acids. The CDR3 nucleotides read TGCGCCAGCAGCTTGACTGAAACTAGCGGGGCCTCCTACGAGCAGTACTTC. Protein sequence: CASSLTETSGASYEQYF.

The chain has TRBV3-1 (or the pseudogene TRBV3-2) and TRBJ1-2; D remains ambiguous. There are 11 residues in the CDR3. CDR1 and CDR2 from the germline V gene are LGHDT and YNNKEL (reference sequence). V lost 4 bases and J lost 11, with 11 bases in between. In nucleotides, the CDR3 is TGTGCCAGCAGCCGCGGGGTCGGGTACACCTTC. This sequence encodes CASSRGVGYTF.

This clone has ten or more counts. The chain carries TRBV21-1 and TRBJ2-7; no check of the table's D call, TRBD1, against the DNA was made. TRBV21-1 is annotated as a pseudogene. The CDR3 is 15 residues long. The CDR3 reads CASSKRGQITYEQYF. CDR3 nucleotide sequence: TGTGCCAGCAGCAAGAGGGGACAAATCACCTACGAGCAGTACTTC.

The V and J genes are TRBV3-1 (or the pseudogene TRBV3-2) and TRBJ1-6; TRBD1 matches 9 bases. This CDR3 is 15 amino acids long. V lost 4 bases to trimming and J lost 7 bases; unmatched junction nucleotides: 5. Germline assignment: CDR1 LGHDT and CDR2 YNNKEL (reference sequence). CDR3: CASSLNGQGNSPLHF. CDR3 bases: TGTGCCAGCAGCCTTAATGGACAGGGGAATTCACCCCTCCACTTT.

This clone has only a few counts. V and J are TRBV2 and TRBJ1-4, with 10 bases matching TRBD1. Trimming removed 5 bases from V and 5 bases from J; junction bases left unmatched: 2. The CDR3 has 14 residues. Germline CDR1 SNHLY, CDR2 FYNNEI. The CDR3 here is CASSRDRGNEKLFF. CDR3 in DNA: TGTGCCAGCAGTCGGGACAGGGGAAATGAAAAACTGTTTTTT.